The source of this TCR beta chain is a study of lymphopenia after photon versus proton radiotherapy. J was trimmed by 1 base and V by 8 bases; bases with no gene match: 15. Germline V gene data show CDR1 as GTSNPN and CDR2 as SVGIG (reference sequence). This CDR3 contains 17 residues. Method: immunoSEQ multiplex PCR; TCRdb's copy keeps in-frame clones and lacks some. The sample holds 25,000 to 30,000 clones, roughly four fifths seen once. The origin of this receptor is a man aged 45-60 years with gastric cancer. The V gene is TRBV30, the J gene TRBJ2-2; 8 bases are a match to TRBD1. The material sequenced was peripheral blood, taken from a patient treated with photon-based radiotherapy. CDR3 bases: TGTGCCCGTGGAGTTAGAACAGGGGGTTTGAACACCGGGGAGCTGTTTTTT. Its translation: CARGVRTGGLNTGELFF. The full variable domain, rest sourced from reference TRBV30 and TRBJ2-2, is SQTIHQWPATLVQPVGSPLSLECTVEGTSNPNLYWYRQAAGRGLQLLFYSVGIGQISSEVPQNLSASRPQDRQFILSSKKLLLSDSGFYLCARGVRTGGLNTGELFFGEGSRLTVL.